The rows below give T cell receptor beta chains drawn from one sample of a study of beta chain features in type 1 diabetes. Sequencing used immunoSEQ multiplex PCR; TCRdb keeps in-frame clones, though not all of them. The table lists hundreds of thousands of clones, roughly an eighth of them singletons, with approximately 0.043% in the top ten. Input material: naive CD4+ T cells from blood. These receptors were obtained from a man between 18 and 29 years old with type 1 diabetes. The CDR3 runs from the conserved cysteine through the conserved F or W. A D gene is named only where the DNA matches it firmly. The size of a clone is reported for some rows only, either as once, few or many, or as a class for expanded clones.

j_call,cdr3_length,d_call,v_call,clone_size,cdr3_nt,cdr3_aa
TRBJ2-3,12,-,TRBV9,-,TGTGCCAGCAGTTCCCCACCGCATACGCAGTATTTT,CASSSPPHTQYF
TRBJ1-2,15,TRBD1,TRBV5-4,-,TGTGCCAGCAGCTTAAGCCAACAGGGGGCTCGAGGCTACACCTTC,CASSLSQQGARGYTF
TRBJ2-3,13,-,TRBV7-2,-,TGTGCCTCCGGGCCCAGACCACAAAATACGCAGTATTTT,CASGPRPQNTQYF
TRBJ2-1,16,TRBD2,TRBV19,-,TGTGCCAGTAGTCTCTTGACTAGCGGTTTTAACAATGAGCAGTTCTTC,CASSLLTSGFNNEQFF
TRBJ2-2,12,-,TRBV10-1,few,TGCGCCAGCAGCCAGAGAACCGGGGAGCTGTTTTTT,CASSQRTGELFF
TRBJ2-1,15,TRBD2,TRBV30,few,TGTGCCTGGAGTGTTCGGATCGGGAGGCGGAATGAGCAGTTCTTC,CAWSVRIGRRNEQFF
TRBJ2-2,15,TRBD2,TRBV5-1,-,TGCGCCAGCAGCTTGCCTAGCGGAAACACCGGGGAGCTGTTTTTT,CASSLPSGNTGELFF
TRBJ1-2,14,-,TRBV7-9,-,TGTGCCAGCAGCTTAGCAAGTGCAGATCATGGCTACACCTTC,CASSLASADHGYTF
TRBJ1-2,15,-,TRBV7-9,few,TGTGCCAGCAGCCCGCAGGTCCCCTTTAACTATGGCTACACCTTC,CASSPQVPFNYGYTF
TRBJ2-5,15,-,TRBV14,few,TGTGCCAGCAGCCACCTAGACAGTTTCCAAGAGACCCAGTACTTC,CASSHLDSFQETQYF
TRBJ1-5,12,-,TRBV12-5,few,TGTGCTAGTGGTTTGGGCCCGGGAGTTCAGCATTTT,CASGLGPGVQHF
TRBJ2-7,14,-,TRBV7-2,few,TGTGCCAGCAGCTTAGGGCCTTCCACCGCCGAGCAGTACTTC,CASSLGPSTAEQYF
TRBJ1-5,12,-,TRBV29-1,-,TGCAGCGTTGCAGGGACGGGTCAGCCCCAGCATTTT,CSVAGTGQPQHF
TRBJ1-1,17,-,TRBV7-6,few,TGTGCCAGCAGCTTCCGGGACTCCTACTCCATGAACACTGAAGCTTTCTTT,CASSFRDSYSMNTEAFF
TRBJ1-2,12,-,TRBV19,few,TGTGCCAGCTGGGGGCAAAACTATGGCTACACCTTC,CASWGQNYGYTF
TRBJ2-5,16,TRBD2,TRBV28,-,TGTGCCAGCAACCTAAGAGCGGGGGCCACCCGGGAGACCCAGTACTTC,CASNLRAGATRETQYF
TRBJ1-1,13,-,TRBV2,few,TGTGCCAGCAGTGAAGCGCTTGTGGCTGAAGCTTTCTTT,CASSEALVAEAFF
TRBJ2-1,18,-,TRBV14,-,TGTGCCAGCAGCCAAGATCGGAGGGGGGCCCTCTCCTACAATGAGCAGTTCTTC,CASSQDRRGALSYNEQFF
TRBJ2-3,16,TRBD2,TRBV9,few,TGTGCCAGCAGCGTAGGCAGCGGGGGCCACACAGATACGCAGTATTTT,CASSVGSGGHTDTQYF
TRBJ2-5,13,-,TRBV7-2,-,TGTGCCAGCAGCTTAGTGGAGCAAGAGACCCAGTACTTC,CASSLVEQETQYF
TRBJ1-6,13,-,TRBV9,few,TGTGCCAGCAGCGTAGACGTTAATTCACCCCTCCACTTT,CASSVDVNSPLHF
TRBJ1-3,12,-,TRBV30,few,TGTGCCTGGAGTTATCACGGAAACACCATATATTTT,CAWSYHGNTIYF
TRBJ2-3,13,-,TRBV19,few,TGTGCCAGTAGTGGCGGGTACACAGATACGCAGTATTTT,CASSGGYTDTQYF
TRBJ2-1,15,TRBD1,TRBV6-1,-,TGTGCCAGCAGTGGCACAGGGGGCGCGTCTGCCGAGCAGTTCTTC,CASSGTGGASAEQFF
TRBJ2-7,15,TRBD1,TRBV10-3,-,TGTGCCATCAGGCCCGGGACAGGGGACTCCTACGAGCAGTACTTC,CAIRPGTGDSYEQYF
TRBJ2-7,15,TRBD2,TRBV18,-,TGTGCCAGCTCACCTCCTAGCGGGTCCTCCTACGAGCAGTACTTC,CASSPPSGSSYEQYF
TRBJ2-7,15,-,TRBV25-1,few,TGTGCCAGCAGTGAGCCAGGGACTCCACGCTACGAGCAGTACTTC,CASSEPGTPRYEQYF
TRBJ2-2,12,-,TRBV7-2,-,TGTGCCAGCAGCCCCCGCAGCGGGGAGCTGTTTTTT,CASSPRSGELFF
TRBJ1-1,11,-,TRBV20-1,few,TGCAGTGCTAGCCAGAGCACTGAAGCTTTCTTT,CSASQSTEAFF
TRBJ2-6,15,-,TRBV18,-,TGTGCCAGCTCACCAGGAGGGCCCGGGGCCAACGTCCTGACTTTC,CASSPGGPGANVLTF
TRBJ2-1,16,TRBD2,TRBV7-9,-,TGTGCCAGCAGCTTATTTGATAGCGGGGGTTACAATGAGCAGTTCTTC,CASSLFDSGGYNEQFF
TRBJ2-7,13,-,TRBV6-5,few,TGTGCCAGCAGTAGGCCCCGGGGCTACGAGCAGTACTTC,CASSRPRGYEQYF
TRBJ2-3,17,TRBD2,TRBV5-6,-,TGTGCCAGCAGCTACGGACTAGCGGAGGGGAACACAGATACGCAGTATTTT,CASSYGLAEGNTDTQYF
TRBJ1-1,13,TRBD1,TRBV27,-,TGTGCCAGCAGTTTATCCGGGGACAGGGAGGCTTTCTTT,CASSLSGDREAFF
TRBJ2-6,15,-,TRBV10-3,few,TGTGCCATCAGAGGCGCTGCTTCTGGGGCCAACGTCCTGACTTTC,CAIRGAASGANVLTF
TRBJ2-3,14,-,TRBV7-2,-,TGTGCCAGCAGCTTGCGGGCGAGCACAGATACGCAGTATTTT,CASSLRASTDTQYF
TRBJ2-1,18,-,TRBV10-3,-,TGTGCCATCAGTGAAGTCGGCCCGGGACAACGAGAGGACAATGAGCAGTTCTTC,CAISEVGPGQREDNEQFF
TRBJ2-1,18,-,TRBV9,-,TGTGCCAGCAGCGTAGCCCTTCCGGGCGGCCTCCCTAGGGATGAGCAGTTCTTC,CASSVALPGGLPRDEQFF
TRBJ1-5,14,TRBD1,TRBV5-1,few,TGCGCCAGCAGCTCGGGACAGGAAAATCAGCCCCAGCATTTT,CASSSGQENQPQHF
TRBJ2-7,15,TRBD1,TRBV18,few,TGTGCCAGCTCACCAAGGACAGGGGACTACTACGAGCAGTACTTC,CASSPRTGDYYEQYF
TRBJ2-1,17,TRBD1,TRBV7-2,-,TGTGCCAGCAGCCCCTGGGTCGGGACAGGGACCTACAATGAGCAGTTCTTC,CASSPWVGTGTYNEQFF
TRBJ2-2,12,-,TRBV5-1,few,TGCGCCAGCAGCTTGGACACCGGGGAGCTGTTTTTT,CASSLDTGELFF
TRBJ1-2,14,TRBD1,TRBV6-6,-,TGTGCCAGCAGTCAAAGGACAGGGGGCTATGGCTACACCTTC,CASSQRTGGYGYTF
TRBJ2-1,14,-,TRBV2,few,TGTGCCAGCAGAGTAGCAGAGGGGGGAGGTGAGCAGTTCTTC,CASRVAEGGGEQFF
TRBJ2-2,13,-,TRBV9,-,TGTGCCAGCAGCGCCGGGGTAGGATATGCGGGGTCCTTT,CASSAGVGYAGSF
TRBJ2-3,17,-,TRBV4-1,few,TGCGCCAGCAGCCAAGGTAGTCCAGGGCAGTTCACAGATACGCAGTATTTT,CASSQGSPGQFTDTQYF
TRBJ2-1,15,-,TRBV30,few,TGTGCCTGGTGGACCTCGGGACCCCATGGGAATGAGCAGTTCTTC,CAWWTSGPHGNEQFF
TRBJ2-7,13,-,TRBV18,few,TGTGCCAGCTCACCTCCGACAGTTTACGAGCAGTACTTC,CASSPPTVYEQYF
TRBJ1-1,13,TRBD1,TRBV2,few,TGTGCCAGCACTGAGGGGGCTGGGACTGAAGCTTTCTTT,CASTEGAGTEAFF
TRBJ1-2,14,TRBD1,TRBV7-3,-,TGTGCCAGCAGCCCCCGGGACAGGTCCTATGGCTACACCTTC,CASSPRDRSYGYTF
TRBJ2-7,14,-,TRBV9,few,TGTGCCAGCAGCCCATCGACCCAATCCTACGAGCAGTACTTC,CASSPSTQSYEQYF
TRBJ2-4,19,TRBD1,TRBV7-9,few,TGTGCCAGCAGCTTAGGCCCCTCCGGGACAGGGAATCCCAAAAACATTCAGTACTTC,CASSLGPSGTGNPKNIQYF
TRBJ1-1,16,TRBD1,TRBV5-4,few,TGTGCCAGCAGCCGAGGGACAGGGGGCCTGAACACTGAAGCTTTCTTT,CASSRGTGGLNTEAFF
TRBJ2-3,15,TRBD1,TRBV10-3,-,TGTGCCATCAGATCCGGGACAGGGCCCCCGGATACGCAGTATTTT,CAIRSGTGPPDTQYF
TRBJ2-5,12,-,TRBV9,-,TGTGCCAGCAGCACCTCAGGGGAGACCCAGTACTTC,CASSTSGETQYF
TRBJ1-6,14,-,TRBV4-3,-,TGCGCCAGCAGCCAAGTTGGCCGCAATTCACCCCTCCACTTT,CASSQVGRNSPLHF
TRBJ2-2,14,-,TRBV19,-,TGTGCCAGTACCCAAAGGGGGAACACCGGGGAGCTGTTTTTT,CASTQRGNTGELFF
TRBJ2-1,13,-,TRBV6-5,-,TGTGCCAGCCGGGGCAGCTCCTACAATGAGCAGTTCTTC,CASRGSSYNEQFF
TRBJ1-1,13,-,TRBV5-1,-,TGCGCCAGCAGTCGGGACAACCCCACTGAAGCTTTCTTT,CASSRDNPTEAFF